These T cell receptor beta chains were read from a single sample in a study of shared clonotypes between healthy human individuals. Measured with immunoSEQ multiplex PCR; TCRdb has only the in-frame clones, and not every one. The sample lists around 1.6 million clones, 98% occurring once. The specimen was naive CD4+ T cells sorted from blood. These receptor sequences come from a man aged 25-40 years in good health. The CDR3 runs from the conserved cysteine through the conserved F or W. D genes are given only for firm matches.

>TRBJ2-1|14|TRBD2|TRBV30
CAWGRLAGVGEQFF
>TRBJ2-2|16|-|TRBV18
CASSPPGGPYTGELFF
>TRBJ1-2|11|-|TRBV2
CASSETGGYTF
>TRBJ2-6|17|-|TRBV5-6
CASSLYTLAGGANVLTF
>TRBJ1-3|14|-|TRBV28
CASSLRGNGNTIYF
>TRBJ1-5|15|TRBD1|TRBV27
CASSSRTGRNQPQHF
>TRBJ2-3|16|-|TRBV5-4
CASSSEVGWGTDTQYF
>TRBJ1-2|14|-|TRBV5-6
CASSHLEGHDGYTF
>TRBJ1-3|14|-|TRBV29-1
CSVTPGEPGNTIYF
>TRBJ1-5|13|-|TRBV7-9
CASSSKGNQPQHF
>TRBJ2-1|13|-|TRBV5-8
CASSLGQSNEQFF
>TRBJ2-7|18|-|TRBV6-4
CASSEPSLQGKRFYEQYF
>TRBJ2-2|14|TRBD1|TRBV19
CASSDRTGAGELFF
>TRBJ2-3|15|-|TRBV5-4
CASSTSKLGTDTQYF
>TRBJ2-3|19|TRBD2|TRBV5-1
CASSLVAGGPSSGTDTQYF
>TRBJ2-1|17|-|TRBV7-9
CASSLGVNSRSYNEQFF
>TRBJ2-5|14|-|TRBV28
CASGGNGPVRTQYF
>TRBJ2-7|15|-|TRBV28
CASSLRGTANYEQYF
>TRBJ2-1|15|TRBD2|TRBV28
CASSSMTSVENEQFF
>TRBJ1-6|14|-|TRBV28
CASSWRRPGSPLHF
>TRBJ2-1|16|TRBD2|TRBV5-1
CASSPVAGGSHNEQFF
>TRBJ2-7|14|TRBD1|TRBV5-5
CASSAGTGNHEQYF
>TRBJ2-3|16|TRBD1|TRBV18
CASSPWDRGRIDTQYF
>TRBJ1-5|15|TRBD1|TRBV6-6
CASSPDRENNQPQHF
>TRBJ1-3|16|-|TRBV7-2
CASSLAPASAGNTIYF
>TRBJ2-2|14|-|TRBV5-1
CASSFTAGTGELFF
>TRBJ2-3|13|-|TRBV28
CASRTASTDTQYF
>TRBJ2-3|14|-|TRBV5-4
CASSLGVKRDTQYF
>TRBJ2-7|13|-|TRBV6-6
CASRQQSSYEQYF
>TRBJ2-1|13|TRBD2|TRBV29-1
CSGAGTSYNEQFF
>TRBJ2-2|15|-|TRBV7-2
CASSLRTTLTGELFF
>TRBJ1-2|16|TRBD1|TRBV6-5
CASSYSSEDRGYGYTF
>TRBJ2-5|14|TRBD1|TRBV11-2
CASSPTGGGETQYF
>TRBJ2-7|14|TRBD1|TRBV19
CASSRQGRSYEQYF
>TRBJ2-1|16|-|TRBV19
CASSIVGPSSYNEQFF
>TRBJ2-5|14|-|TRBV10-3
CAISEVTEQETQYF
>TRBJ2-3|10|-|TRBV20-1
CSASQDTQYF
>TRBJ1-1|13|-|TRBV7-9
CASSSSRDTEAFF
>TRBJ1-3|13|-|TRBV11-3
CASSSHAGNTIYF
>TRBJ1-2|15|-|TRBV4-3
CASSQFERDNYGYTF
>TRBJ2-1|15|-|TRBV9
CASSVASVSYNEQFF
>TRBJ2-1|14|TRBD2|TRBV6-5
CASSKRESWGEQFF
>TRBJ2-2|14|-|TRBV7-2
CASSFSGGTGELFF
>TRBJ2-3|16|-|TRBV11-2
CASSFYLETGSDTQYF
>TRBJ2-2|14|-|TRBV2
CASTRGSVAGELFF
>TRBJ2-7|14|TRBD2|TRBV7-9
CASSFAGGEHEQYF
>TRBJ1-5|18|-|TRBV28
CASSFPLGTPKPDQPQHF
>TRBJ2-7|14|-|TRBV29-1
CSVEDPAGPYEQYF
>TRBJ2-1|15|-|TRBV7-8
CASSPSASRYNEQFF
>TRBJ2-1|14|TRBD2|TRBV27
CASSLGLAGGEQFF
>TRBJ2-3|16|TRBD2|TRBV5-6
CASSLEREPSTDTQYF
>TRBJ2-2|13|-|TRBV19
CASSIPRAGELFF
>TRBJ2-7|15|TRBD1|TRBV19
CASSVRTGRNYEQYF
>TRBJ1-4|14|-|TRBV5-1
CASSPGLASEKLFF